What follows describes a single TCR beta chain. The target antigen is unknown. The source of the sample is a study of T cell repertoires in cytomegalovirus infection. Study in general: HLA-B-restricted CMV epitopes that are well studied, plus recently identified HLA-C-restricted ones, were used by the study. The public TCR beta signatures pointed to both CMV infection and matching HLA type. Findings of the study overall: Public TCR beta family frequency separated CMV-and-HLA carriers, including in an independent cohort. Clonotypes of TCR beta that were HLA-C-restricted and CMV-specific dominated the ex vivo response.

The CDR3 spans 13 residues. TCRdb independently ran MiXCR on the reads; one entry per CDR3 protein. Counted here are around 430,000 distinct CDR3 sequences, about 42% occurring once; the ten biggest clones make up roughly two fifths. This clonotype was sampled from a human donor in good health (CMV status not recorded). Some clones in this sample may be carry-over from other donors' samples. This chain uses TRBV7-1 with TRBJ2-6, with D perhaps being TRBD1 or TRBD2 (5 bases each). TRBV7-1 belongs to the ORF category, with a function that is uncertain. The sample was cultured PBMCs, taken from culture after CMV antigen stimulation. CDR3 amino acids: CAPGASGANVLTF. In DNA form, the CDR3 reads TGTGCTCCCGGGGCTTCTGGGGCCAACGTCCTGACTTTC.